This T cell receptor (beta chain) was sequenced in a study of T-cell reconstitution after alpha-beta-depleted transplantation in children. The TCRbeta library was prepared with unique molecular identifiers. Using its own MiXCR run on the PCR reads, TCRdb lists one record per CDR3 protein. The sample carries about 400,000 distinct CDR3 sequences, over 20% recorded once. The table lists this clonotype with a few counts. CDR3 length: 15 amino acids. The J segment lost 2 bases and the V segment lost 5 bases, leaving 6 bases of the junction unmatched. CDR1 and CDR2 (germline): KGHDR, SFDVKD. This clonotype originated in a human donor who donated a stem cell graft to a child with acute myeloid leukemia. The V call is TRBV24-1, the J call TRBJ2-5, with 8 bases identical to TRBD1. Sequenced here: PBMCs from the stem cell graft donor, sampled from the stem cell graft. CDR3 region: CATSAGTGLQETQYF. In nucleotides, the CDR3 is TGTGCCACCAGTGCCGGGACAGGACTTCAAGAGACCCAGTACTTC.